This T cell receptor (beta chain) was obtained from a study of high-grade serous ovarian cancer treatment subgroups. Sequenced by immunoSEQ multiplex PCR; TCRdb stores in-frame clones only, minus some. The sample contains about 36,000 clones, around 80% of which appear only once. Tumor samples were obtained before definitive surgery or chemotherapy. The source of this sequence is a human donor with high-grade serous ovarian cancer. Sequencing used tumor tissue.

CDR3 loop: CASRLTGSYEQYF. CDR3 DNA: TGTGCAAGTCGCTTGACCGGGAGCTACGAGCAGTACTTC. The V and J genes are TRBV12-2 and TRBJ2-7; the D call TRBD2 from the table was never checked on the DNA. TRBV12-2 is reported as a pseudogene. CDR3 length: 13 amino acids.